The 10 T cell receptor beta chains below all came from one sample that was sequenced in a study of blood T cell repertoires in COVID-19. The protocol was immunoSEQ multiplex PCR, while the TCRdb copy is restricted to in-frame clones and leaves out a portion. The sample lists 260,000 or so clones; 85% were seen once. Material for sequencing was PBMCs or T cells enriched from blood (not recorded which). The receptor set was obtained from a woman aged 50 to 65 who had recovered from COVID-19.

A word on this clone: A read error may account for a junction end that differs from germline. In DNA, the CDR3 is TGTGCCTGGAGTTTGGACATCCAGGTGGCCTTC. It translates to CAWSLDIQVAF. The V gene is TRBV30, the J gene TRBJ2-7; maybe TRBD1 (5 bases). This CDR3 region has 11 residues. CDR1 and CDR2 from the germline V gene are GTSNPN and SVGIG (reference sequence).

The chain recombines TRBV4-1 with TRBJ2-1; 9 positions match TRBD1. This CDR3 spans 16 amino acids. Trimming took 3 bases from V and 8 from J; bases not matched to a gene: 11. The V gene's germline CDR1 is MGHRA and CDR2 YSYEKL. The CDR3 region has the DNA TGCGCCAGCAGCCAGGGCGACAGGGGGAGTTTCGATGAGCAGTTCTTC. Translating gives CASSQGDRGSFDEQFF.

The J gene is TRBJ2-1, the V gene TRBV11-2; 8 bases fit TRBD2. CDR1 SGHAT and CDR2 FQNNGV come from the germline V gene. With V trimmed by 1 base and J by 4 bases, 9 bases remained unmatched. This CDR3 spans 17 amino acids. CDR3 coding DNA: TGTGCCAGCAGCTTAGTATTTAGGACTAGCCGGTACAATGAGCAGTTCTTC. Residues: CASSLVFRTSRYNEQFF.

CDR3 coding DNA: TGTGCCACCTCCCGCGGCAGGGGCGGTGAAGCTTTCTTT. Protein: CATSRGRGGEAFF. The chain combines TRBV12-3 or TRBV12-4 with TRBJ1-1; maybe TRBD1 (6 bases). CDR3 length equals 13 residues. Trimming took off 10 bases at V and 7 bases at J, with 19 bases between the two ends.

The CDR3 DNA reads as TGCGCCAGCAGCCAAGAGAACAGGGGTTATGGCTACACCTTC. This codes for CASSQENRGYGYTF. The chain carries TRBV4-3 and TRBJ1-2; 7 nucleotides line up with TRBD1. CDR3 length: 14 amino acids. Unmatched junction bases numbered 3, after V lost 0 bases and J lost 5 bases. CDR1 is LGHNA and CDR2 is YSLEER in the germline V gene.

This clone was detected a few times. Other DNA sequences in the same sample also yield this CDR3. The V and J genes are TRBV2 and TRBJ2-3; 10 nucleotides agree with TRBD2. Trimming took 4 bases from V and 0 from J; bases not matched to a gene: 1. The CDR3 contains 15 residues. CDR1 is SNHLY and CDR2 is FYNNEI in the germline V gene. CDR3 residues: CASSVLAGSTDTQYF. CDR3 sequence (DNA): TGTGCCAGCAGTGTACTAGCGGGGAGCACAGATACGCAGTATTTT.

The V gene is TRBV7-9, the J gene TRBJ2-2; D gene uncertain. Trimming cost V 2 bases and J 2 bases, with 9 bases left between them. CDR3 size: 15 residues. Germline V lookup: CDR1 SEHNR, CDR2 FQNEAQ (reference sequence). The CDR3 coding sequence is TGTGCCAGCAGCTTACGGCAGACTAACACCGGGGAGCTGTTTTTT. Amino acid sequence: CASSLRQTNTGELFF.

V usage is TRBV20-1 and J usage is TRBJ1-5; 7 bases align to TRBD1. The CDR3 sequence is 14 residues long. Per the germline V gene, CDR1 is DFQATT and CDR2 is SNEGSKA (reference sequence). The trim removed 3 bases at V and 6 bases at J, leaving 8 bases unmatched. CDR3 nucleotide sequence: TGCAGTGCTAGTCGCAGGGGGTACGGTCAGCCCCAGCATTTT. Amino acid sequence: CSASRRGYGQPQHF.

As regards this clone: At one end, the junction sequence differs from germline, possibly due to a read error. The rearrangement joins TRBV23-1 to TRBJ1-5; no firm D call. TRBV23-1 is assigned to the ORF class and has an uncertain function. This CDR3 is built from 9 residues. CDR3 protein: CASLGAENF. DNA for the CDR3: TGCGCCAGCTTGGGCGCCGAGAATTTT.

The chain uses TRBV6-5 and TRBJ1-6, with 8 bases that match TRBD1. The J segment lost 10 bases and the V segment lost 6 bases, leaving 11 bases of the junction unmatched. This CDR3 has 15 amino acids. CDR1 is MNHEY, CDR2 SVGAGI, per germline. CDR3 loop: CASRSPRGLGSPLHF. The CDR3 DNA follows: TGTGCCAGCAGATCTCCCAGGGGGCTGGGCTCACCCCTCCACTTT.